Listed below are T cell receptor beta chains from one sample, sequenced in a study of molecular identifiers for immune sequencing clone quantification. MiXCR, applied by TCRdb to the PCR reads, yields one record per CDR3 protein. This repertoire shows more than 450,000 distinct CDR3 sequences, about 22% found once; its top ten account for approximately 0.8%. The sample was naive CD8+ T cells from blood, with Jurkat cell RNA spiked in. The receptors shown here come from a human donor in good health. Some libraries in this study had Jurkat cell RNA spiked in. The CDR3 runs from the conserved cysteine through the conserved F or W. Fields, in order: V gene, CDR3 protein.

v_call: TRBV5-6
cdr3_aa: CASSPGIRGLMNTEAFF

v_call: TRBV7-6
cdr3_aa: CASSRSDSTGELFF

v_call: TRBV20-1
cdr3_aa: CSASKSGREPGELFF

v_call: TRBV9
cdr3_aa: CASSVNRDSSTDTQYF

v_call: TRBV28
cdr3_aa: CASTHGPGGRISYQPQHF

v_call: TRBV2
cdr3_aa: CASSDLSRTGPGGANVLTF

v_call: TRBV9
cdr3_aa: CASSGDSGTEAFF

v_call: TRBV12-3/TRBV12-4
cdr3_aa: CASSFNPHVFNNEQFF

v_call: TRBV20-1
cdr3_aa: CSVRPRVNTGELFF

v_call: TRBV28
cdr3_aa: CASSLRAYEQYF

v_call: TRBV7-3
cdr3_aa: CASSPHLGGRIDTQYF

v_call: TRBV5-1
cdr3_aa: CANSLFSGSAYEQYF

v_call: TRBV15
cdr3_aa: CATSRDLGYTEAFF

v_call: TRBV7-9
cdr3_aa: CARQGANTGELFF

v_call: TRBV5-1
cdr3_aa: CASSFSPEPPDNQPQHF

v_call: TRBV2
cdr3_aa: CATQVPSYGYTF

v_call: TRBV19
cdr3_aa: CASGQGAVGELFF

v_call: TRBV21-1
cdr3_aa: CASSPRAGNSNQPQHF

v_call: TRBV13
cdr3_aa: CASSNPVGEPNEQFF

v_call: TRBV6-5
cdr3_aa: CASSYLGYNEQFF

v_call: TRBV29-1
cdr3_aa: CSVEGNSCEQYF

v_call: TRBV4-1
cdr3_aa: CASSQESGGAYEQYF

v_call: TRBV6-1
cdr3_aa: CASREDRPQHF

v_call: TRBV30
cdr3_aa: CASGTGLTDTQYF

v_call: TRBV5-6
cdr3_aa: CASSLVQDPAETQYF

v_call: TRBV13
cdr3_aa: CASQGTKTQYF

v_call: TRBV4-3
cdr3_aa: CASSQGSGGNTIYF

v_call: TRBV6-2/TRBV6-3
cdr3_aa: CASSATIPLTGELFF

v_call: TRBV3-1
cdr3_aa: CASSQDFSPYQPQHF

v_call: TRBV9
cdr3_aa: CASSHGTGSDNTIYF

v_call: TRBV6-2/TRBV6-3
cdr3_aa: CASKKDGYNEQFF

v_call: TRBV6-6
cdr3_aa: CASGGGATNEKLFF

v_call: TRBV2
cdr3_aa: CASSEGLGQGDTQYF

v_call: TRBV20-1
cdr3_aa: CSARDRNGAEAFF

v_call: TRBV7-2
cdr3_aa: CASSLDGLAIRDEQYF

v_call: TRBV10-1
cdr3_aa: CASSESKGPLAYEQYF

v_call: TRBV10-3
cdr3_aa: CAISEPQEIQYF

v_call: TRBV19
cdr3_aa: CASSIGGRSSYEQYF

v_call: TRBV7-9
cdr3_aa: CASSPRLGEFLYEQYF

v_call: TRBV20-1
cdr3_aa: CSASFGGLGPYEQYF

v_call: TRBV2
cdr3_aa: CTSSDGNSDQPQHF

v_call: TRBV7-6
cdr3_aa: CASSPEGGLNTEAFF